This is a list of T cell receptor beta chains from one sample in a study of OX40 agonist ivuxolimab in advanced cancers. The repertoire was sequenced with immunoSEQ multiplex PCR; TCRdb's copy has only in-frame clones and lacks some. The data hold about 73,000 clones, with roughly 80% observed a single time. Here the sequenced sample was CD4+ or CD8+ T cells sorted from blood, taken in a trial of the OX40 agonist ivuxolimab. Receptor source: an adult with an advanced solid tumor such as melanoma, head and neck, liver or kidney cancer. The CDR3 runs from the conserved cysteine through the conserved F or W. Fields, in order: V gene, CDR3 length, clone size, CDR3 protein. The listing skips clone size in some rows; elsewhere it reads once, few, many or a size class.

>TRBV7-8|12|NA
CASSFGSRGYTF
>TRBV18|13|once
CASASVADQPQHF
>TRBV5-6|15|NA
CASRELAFSYNEQFF
>TRBV9|15|NA
CASSAPGQGRHTIYF
>TRBV9|14|NA
CASSATGGGGKLFF
>TRBV2|12|NA
CASRRDTDTQYF
>TRBV25-1|16|NA
CASSKLRPMGTDTQYF
>TRBV21-1|15|NA
CASSKDNKPEETQYF
>TRBV6-5|13|NA
CASSYGLTIRQFF
>TRBV27|14|few
CASSLNGGANEQFF
>TRBV5-1|16|once
CASSLALNIPNYGYTF
>TRBV18|13|NA
CASSQGGVETQYF
>TRBV4-2|21|NA
CASSHLLSPGTGVPGANVLTF
>TRBV6-1|15|NA
CASRVLLEPLYEQYF
>TRBV14|16|NA
CASSLLPGQGMETQYF
>TRBV12-5|13|NA
CASAFPDTYEQYF
>TRBV7-2|16|NA
CASSLLQDQGIYGYTF
>TRBV7-3|16|NA
CASSLNHRGRGAEAFF
>TRBV2|20|few
CASSDRQSGRANQNTGELFF
>TRBV6-5|15|NA
CASRHGTSGYYEQYF
>TRBV19|16|NA
CASSRAGGLSTDTQYF
>TRBV4-3|13|NA
CASSQEGRDEQYF
>TRBV11-3|16|NA
CASSHGQDPKGDTQYF
>TRBV6-1|14|NA
CASSGRGSTDTQYF
>TRBV30|14|NA
CAWRHRGRPYEQYF
>TRBV11-3|20|NA
CASSLGLWRDSSSGANVLTF
>TRBV11-3|16|NA
CASSPHEWWRGTEAFF
>TRBV5-1|12|NA
CASSPTGTEAFF
>TRBV15|16|NA
CATSREQGFGGYGYTF
>TRBV11-2|13|NA
CASSSDMGAGYTF
>TRBV7-8|16|NA
CASSHPAASSYNEQFF
>TRBV4-1|11|once
CASSQDRSYTF
>TRBV27|15|NA
CASSLLGQGNYGYTF
>TRBV19|12|NA
CASGDREKVKYF
>TRBV27|19|NA
CASSPGTGGSGWLNTEAFF
>TRBV4-1|14|NA
CASSQPTLQETQYF
>TRBV7-3|17|NA
CASSLPGAGGKAGELFF
>TRBV7-6|15|NA
CASTPLRGLNTEAFF
>TRBV6-1|14|NA
CASRDRGNNQPQHF
>TRBV9|14|NA
CASSVGTGIFEQYF
>TRBV25-1|13|NA
CASSEPPFGGYTF
>TRBV4-2|18|NA
CASSHGGLADGSSDTQYF